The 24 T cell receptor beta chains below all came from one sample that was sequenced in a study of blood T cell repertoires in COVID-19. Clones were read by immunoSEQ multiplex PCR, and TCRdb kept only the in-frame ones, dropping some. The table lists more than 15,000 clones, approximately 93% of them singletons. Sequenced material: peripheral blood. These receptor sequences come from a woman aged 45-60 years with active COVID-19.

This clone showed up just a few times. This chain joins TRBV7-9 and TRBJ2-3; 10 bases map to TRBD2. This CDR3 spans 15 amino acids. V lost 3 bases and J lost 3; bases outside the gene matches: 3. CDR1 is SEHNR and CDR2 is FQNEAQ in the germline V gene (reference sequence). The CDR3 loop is CASSFLAGVTDTQYF. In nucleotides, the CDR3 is TGTGCCAGCAGCTTCCTAGCGGGAGTGACAGATACGCAGTATTTT.

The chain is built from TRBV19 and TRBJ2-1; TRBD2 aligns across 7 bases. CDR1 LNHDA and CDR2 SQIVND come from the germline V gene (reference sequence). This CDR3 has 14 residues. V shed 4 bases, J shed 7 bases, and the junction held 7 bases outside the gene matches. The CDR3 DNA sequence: TGTGCCAGTAGTAGCGGGAGTCTAAGGAATGAGCAGTTCTTC. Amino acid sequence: CASSSGSLRNEQFF.

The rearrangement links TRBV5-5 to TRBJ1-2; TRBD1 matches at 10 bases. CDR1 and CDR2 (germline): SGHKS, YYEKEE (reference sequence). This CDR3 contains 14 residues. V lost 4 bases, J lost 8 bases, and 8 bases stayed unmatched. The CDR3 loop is CASSMDRGIGGYTF. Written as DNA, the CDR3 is TGTGCCAGCAGCATGGACAGGGGGATAGGGGGCTACACCTTC.

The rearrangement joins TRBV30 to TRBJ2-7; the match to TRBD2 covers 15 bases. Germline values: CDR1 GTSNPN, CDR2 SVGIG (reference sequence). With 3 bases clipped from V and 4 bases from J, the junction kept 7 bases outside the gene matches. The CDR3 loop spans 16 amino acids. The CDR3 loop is CAWRQPGLAGGYEQYF. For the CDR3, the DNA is TGTGCCTGGAGACAGCCGGGACTAGCGGGGGGATACGAGCAGTACTTC.

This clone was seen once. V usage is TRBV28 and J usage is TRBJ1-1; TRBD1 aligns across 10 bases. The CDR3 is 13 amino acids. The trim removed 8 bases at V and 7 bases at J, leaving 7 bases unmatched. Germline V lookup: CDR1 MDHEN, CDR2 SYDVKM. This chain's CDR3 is CASSTGGGLEAFF. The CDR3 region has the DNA TGTGCCAGCTCGACAGGGGGCGGCCTTGAAGCTTTCTTT.

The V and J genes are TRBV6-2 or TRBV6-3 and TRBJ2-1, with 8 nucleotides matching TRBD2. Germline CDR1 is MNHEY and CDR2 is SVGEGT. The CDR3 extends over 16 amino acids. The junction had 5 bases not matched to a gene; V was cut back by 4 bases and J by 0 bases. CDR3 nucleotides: TGTGCCAGCAGTTCCGGGGGGGGGAGCTCCTACAATGAGCAGTTCTTC. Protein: CASSSGGGSSYNEQFF.

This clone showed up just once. CDR3 sequence (DNA): TGTGCCAGCAGTTTTGGACTGAGATATGGCTACACCTTC. Translated: CASSFGLRYGYTF. The chain has TRBV28 and TRBJ1-2; D gene uncertain. Trimming shortened V by 3 bases and J by 5 bases, and 10 bases separated the two germline ends. Germline CDR1 and CDR2: MDHEN and SYDVKM. The CDR3 is 13 amino acids.

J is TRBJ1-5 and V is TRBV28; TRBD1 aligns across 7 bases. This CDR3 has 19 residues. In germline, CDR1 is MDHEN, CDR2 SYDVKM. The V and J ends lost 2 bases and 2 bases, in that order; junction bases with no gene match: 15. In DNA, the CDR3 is TGTGCCAGCAGTTTAAGGTGGAGGACAGGCCTAAGCGGCAATCAGCCCCAGCATTTT. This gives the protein CASSLRWRTGLSGNQPQHF.

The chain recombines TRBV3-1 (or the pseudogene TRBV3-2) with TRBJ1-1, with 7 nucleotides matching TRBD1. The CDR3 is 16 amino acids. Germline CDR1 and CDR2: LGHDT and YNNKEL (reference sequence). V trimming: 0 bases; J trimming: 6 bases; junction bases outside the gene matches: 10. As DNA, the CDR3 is TGTGCCAGCAGCCAAGAGGGAGGCAGGGGGTCCTCTGAAGCTTTCTTT. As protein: CASSQEGGRGSSEAFF.

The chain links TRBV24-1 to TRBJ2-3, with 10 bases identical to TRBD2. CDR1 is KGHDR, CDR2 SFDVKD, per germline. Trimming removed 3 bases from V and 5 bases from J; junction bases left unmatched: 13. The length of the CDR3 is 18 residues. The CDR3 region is CATSDKVSGRELGDTQYF. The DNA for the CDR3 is TGTGCCACCAGTGATAAGGTCAGCGGGAGGGAGTTGGGAGATACGCAGTATTTT.

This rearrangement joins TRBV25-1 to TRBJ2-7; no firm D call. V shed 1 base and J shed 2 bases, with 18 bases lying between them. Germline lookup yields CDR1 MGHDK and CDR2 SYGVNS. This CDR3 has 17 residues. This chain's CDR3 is CASSESPYESGAYEQYF. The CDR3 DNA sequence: TGTGCCAGCAGTGAATCACCCTATGAGTCCGGAGCCTACGAGCAGTACTTC.

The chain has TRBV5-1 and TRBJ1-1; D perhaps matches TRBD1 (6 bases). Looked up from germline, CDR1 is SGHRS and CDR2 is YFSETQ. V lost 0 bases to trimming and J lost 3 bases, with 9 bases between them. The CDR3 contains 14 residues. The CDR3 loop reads CASSLVAGDTEAFF. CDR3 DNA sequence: TGCGCCAGCAGCTTGGTAGCAGGGGACACTGAAGCTTTCTTT.

The CDR3 protein is CASSSGTDTQYF. In nucleotides, the CDR3 is TGTGCCAGTTCTAGCGGCACAGATACGCAGTATTTT. The chain has TRBV2 and TRBJ2-3, with D tentatively TRBD2 (6 bases). Germline V gene data show CDR1 as SNHLY and CDR2 as FYNNEI. Trimming took off 9 bases at V and 1 base at J, with 8 bases between the two ends. The CDR3 has 12 residues.

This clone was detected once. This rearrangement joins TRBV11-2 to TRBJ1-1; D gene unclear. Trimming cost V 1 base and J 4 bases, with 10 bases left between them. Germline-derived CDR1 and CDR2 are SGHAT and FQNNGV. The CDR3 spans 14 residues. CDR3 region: CASSLVSGSTEAFF. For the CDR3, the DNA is TGTGCCAGCAGCTTAGTCTCTGGGAGCACTGAAGCTTTCTTT. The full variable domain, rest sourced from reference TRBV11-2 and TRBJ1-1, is EAGVAQSPRYKIIEKRQSVAFWCNPISGHATLYWYQQILGQGPKLLIQFQNNGVVDDSQLPKDRFSAERLKGVDSTLKIQPAKLEDSAVYLCASSLVSGSTEAFFGQGTRLTVV.

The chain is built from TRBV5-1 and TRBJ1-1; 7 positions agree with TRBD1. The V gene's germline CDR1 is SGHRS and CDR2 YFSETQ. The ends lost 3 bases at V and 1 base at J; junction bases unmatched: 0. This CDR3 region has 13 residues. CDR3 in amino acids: CASSWDRNTEAFF. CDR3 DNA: TGCGCCAGCAGCTGGGACAGGAACACTGAAGCTTTCTTT. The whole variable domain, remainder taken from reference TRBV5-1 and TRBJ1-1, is KAGVTQTPRYLIKTRGQQVTLSCSPISGHRSVSWYQQTPGQGLQFLFEYFSETQRNKGNFPGRFSGRQFSNSRSEMNVSTLELGDSALYLCASSWDRNTEAFFGQGTRLTVV.

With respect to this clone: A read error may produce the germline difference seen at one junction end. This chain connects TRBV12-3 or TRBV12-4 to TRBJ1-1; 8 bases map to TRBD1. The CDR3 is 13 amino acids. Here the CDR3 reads CVSSSTGGTEAFF. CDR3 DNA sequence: TGTGTCAGCAGTTCTACAGGGGGCACTGAAGCTTTCTTT.

The CDR3 spells CASSERVSPLHF. The CDR3 DNA follows: TGTGCCAGCAGTGAGCGGGTTTCACCCCTCCACTTT. The gene calls are TRBV6-1 and TRBJ1-6; D is ambiguous. Germline assignment: CDR1 MNHNS and CDR2 SASEGT. CDR3 length: 12 residues. V shed 3 bases and J shed 9 bases, with 6 bases lying between them.

The CDR3 loop is CASITSGGLQSEQFF. The CDR3 nucleotides are TGTGCCAGCATAACTAGCGGGGGCCTCCAGAGTGAGCAGTTCTTC. The V gene is TRBV3-1 (or the pseudogene TRBV3-2), the J gene TRBJ2-1; 11 positions match TRBD2. V lost 7 bases to trimming and J lost 9 bases; unmatched junction nucleotides: 11. Germline CDR1 and CDR2: LGHDT and YNNKEL (reference sequence). The CDR3 sequence is 15 residues long.

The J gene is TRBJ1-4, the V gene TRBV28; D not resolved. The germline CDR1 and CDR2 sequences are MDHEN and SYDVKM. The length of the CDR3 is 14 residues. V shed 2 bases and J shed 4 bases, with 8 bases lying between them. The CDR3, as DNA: TGTGCCAGCAGTTTACCACGGGTTAATGAAAAACTGTTTTTT. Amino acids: CASSLPRVNEKLFF.

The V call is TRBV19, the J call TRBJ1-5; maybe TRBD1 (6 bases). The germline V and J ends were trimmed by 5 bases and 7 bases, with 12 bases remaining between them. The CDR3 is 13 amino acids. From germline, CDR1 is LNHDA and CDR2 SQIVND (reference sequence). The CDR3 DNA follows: TGTGCCAGTAGTGTCCACAGGGAACAGCCCCAGCATTTT. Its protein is CASSVHREQPQHF.

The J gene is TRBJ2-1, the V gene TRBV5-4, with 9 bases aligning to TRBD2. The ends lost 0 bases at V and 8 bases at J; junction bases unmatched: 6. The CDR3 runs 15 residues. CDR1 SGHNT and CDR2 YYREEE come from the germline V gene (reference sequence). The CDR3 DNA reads TGTGCCAGCAGCTTGGCTAGCGGGGCACCTCATGAGCAGTTCTTC. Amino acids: CASSLASGAPHEQFF.

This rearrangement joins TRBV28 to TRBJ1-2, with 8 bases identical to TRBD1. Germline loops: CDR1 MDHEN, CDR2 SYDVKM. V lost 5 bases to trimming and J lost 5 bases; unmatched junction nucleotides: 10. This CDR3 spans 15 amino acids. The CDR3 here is CASSLRPGQVYGYTF. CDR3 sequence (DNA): TGTGCCAGCAGTCTTCGCCCGGGACAGGTTTATGGCTACACCTTC.

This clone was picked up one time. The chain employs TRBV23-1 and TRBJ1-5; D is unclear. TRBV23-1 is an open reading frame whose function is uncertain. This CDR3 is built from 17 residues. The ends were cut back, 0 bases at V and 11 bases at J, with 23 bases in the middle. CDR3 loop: CASSQSEVTRIIKSQHF. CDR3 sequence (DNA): TGCGCCAGCAGTCAATCGGAAGTCACCAGGATAATCAAGTCCCAGCATTTT.

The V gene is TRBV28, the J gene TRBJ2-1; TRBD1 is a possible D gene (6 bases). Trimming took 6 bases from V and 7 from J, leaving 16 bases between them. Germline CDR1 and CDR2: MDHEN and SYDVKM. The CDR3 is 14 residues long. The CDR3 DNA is TGTGCCAGCAGAGAAAGTGAGGGGGTAAATGAGCAGTTCTTC. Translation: CASRESEGVNEQFF.